A selection of T cell receptor beta chains follows, all from one sample in a study of T cell responses to AZD1222 COVID-19 vaccine. TCRdb's table, derived via immunoSEQ multiplex PCR, lists solely in-frame clones and lacks some. The table lists roughly 100,000 clones, about nine tenths of them singletons, with around 19% in the top ten. Sequenced material: peripheral blood, taken on day 0 of AZD1222 vaccination. These receptors were collected from an adult in good health. The CDR3 runs from the conserved cysteine through the conserved F or W. Each record gives: CDR3 DNA, CDR3 protein, V gene, J gene, clone size, D gene. The D gene is left open where the match is weak. The size entry is marked missing in some rows and otherwise reads once, few, many or a size class.

CDR3nt: TGTGCCAGCAGCACGGGACAGAACTATGGCTACACCTTC
CDR3aa: CASSTGQNYGYTF
v_gene: TRBV5-6
j_gene: TRBJ1-2
abundance: -
d_gene: TRBD1

CDR3nt: TGTGCCAGCAGCCAAGGGACAGTTTATAGCAATCAGCCCCAGCATTTT
CDR3aa: CASSQGTVYSNQPQHF
v_gene: TRBV3-1/TRBV3-2
j_gene: TRBJ1-5
abundance: -
d_gene: -

CDR3nt: TGTGCCAGCAGCTTCAGGTCCTACGAGCAGTACTTC
CDR3aa: CASSFRSYEQYF
v_gene: TRBV5-5
j_gene: TRBJ2-7
abundance: once
d_gene: -

CDR3nt: TGTGCCAGCAGTGATTGGCAGGGGCGGGATAATTCACCCCTCCACTTT
CDR3aa: CASSDWQGRDNSPLHF
v_gene: TRBV2
j_gene: TRBJ1-6
abundance: -
d_gene: -

CDR3nt: TGTGCCAGCAGCCCTTCTAACTATGGCTACACCTTC
CDR3aa: CASSPSNYGYTF
v_gene: TRBV3-1/TRBV3-2
j_gene: TRBJ1-2
abundance: -
d_gene: -

CDR3nt: TGCGCCAGCACGACAGGGATGAACACTGAAGCTTTCTTT
CDR3aa: CASTTGMNTEAFF
v_gene: TRBV5-1
j_gene: TRBJ1-1
abundance: -
d_gene: TRBD1

CDR3nt: TGTGCCAGCAGCCAAGAGGAGTGGGGGGCCCAAGAGACCCAGTACTTC
CDR3aa: CASSQEEWGAQETQYF
v_gene: TRBV4-2
j_gene: TRBJ2-5
abundance: -
d_gene: -

CDR3nt: TGTGCCAGCAGTGAACGCGGGGCAAACACCGGGGAGCTGTTTTTT
CDR3aa: CASSERGANTGELFF
v_gene: TRBV2
j_gene: TRBJ2-2
abundance: -
d_gene: -

CDR3nt: TGTGCCAGCAGCTTGACGGGAGTCACAGATACGCAGTATTTT
CDR3aa: CASSLTGVTDTQYF
v_gene: TRBV7-3
j_gene: TRBJ2-3
abundance: -
d_gene: -

CDR3nt: TGTGCCAGCAGACGCCGGCCGGGACAGGGCAACTACGAGCAGTACTTC
CDR3aa: CASRRRPGQGNYEQYF
v_gene: TRBV5-5
j_gene: TRBJ2-7
abundance: -
d_gene: TRBD1

CDR3nt: TGTGCCAGCAGGAGGACAGGGGATGGGGATGGCTACACCTTC
CDR3aa: CASRRTGDGDGYTF
v_gene: TRBV27
j_gene: TRBJ1-2
abundance: -
d_gene: TRBD1

CDR3nt: TGTGCCTGGAGTGCCCGGTTGTATGGCTACACCTTC
CDR3aa: CAWSARLYGYTF
v_gene: TRBV30
j_gene: TRBJ1-2
abundance: once
d_gene: -

CDR3nt: TGCGCCAGCAGGTCGGGGGTTCGAACAGATACGCAGTATTTT
CDR3aa: CASRSGVRTDTQYF
v_gene: TRBV10-2
j_gene: TRBJ2-3
abundance: -
d_gene: -

CDR3nt: TGTGCCAGCAGTGAACTCAACGCCGGGGAGCTGTTTTTT
CDR3aa: CASSELNAGELFF
v_gene: TRBV2
j_gene: TRBJ2-2
abundance: -
d_gene: -

CDR3nt: TGTGCCAGCAGCCCGGCTACTGAAGCTTTCTTT
CDR3aa: CASSPATEAFF
v_gene: TRBV6-5
j_gene: TRBJ1-1
abundance: -
d_gene: -

CDR3nt: TGCGCCAGCAGCTTAAACCCGGGGAGCAATCAGCCCCAGCATTTT
CDR3aa: CASSLNPGSNQPQHF
v_gene: TRBV5-1
j_gene: TRBJ1-5
abundance: -
d_gene: -

CDR3nt: TGTGCCAGCTCACCCACTAGTGGGGGGTCCTACGAGCAGTACTTC
CDR3aa: CASSPTSGGSYEQYF
v_gene: TRBV18
j_gene: TRBJ2-7
abundance: -
d_gene: -

CDR3nt: TGTGCCAGCAGTGAACAGGGATCTCCGGTCGAGCAGTACTTC
CDR3aa: CASSEQGSPVEQYF
v_gene: TRBV6-1
j_gene: TRBJ2-7
abundance: -
d_gene: -

CDR3nt: TGTGCCACCAACAGGGGTCCCTTACTGGGCGGCTACACCTTC
CDR3aa: CATNRGPLLGGYTF
v_gene: TRBV6-5
j_gene: TRBJ1-2
abundance: -
d_gene: TRBD1

CDR3nt: TGTGCCAGCAGTGCCAGCGGGGGACTGCAGAGGACCCAGTACTTC
CDR3aa: CASSASGGLQRTQYF
v_gene: TRBV2
j_gene: TRBJ2-5
abundance: -
d_gene: TRBD2

CDR3nt: TGTGCCAGCAGCCAAGGTGGCGGGGGGGCCTTGGATACGCAGTATTTT
CDR3aa: CASSQGGGGALDTQYF
v_gene: TRBV14
j_gene: TRBJ2-3
abundance: -
d_gene: TRBD2

CDR3nt: TGTGCCAGCAGTGAAGGGCCGGCCCTCTCTGGAAACACCATATATTTT
CDR3aa: CASSEGPALSGNTIYF
v_gene: TRBV6-1
j_gene: TRBJ1-3
abundance: -
d_gene: -

CDR3nt: TGTGCCGGGGCGGACAGGGCCAATGAAAAACTGTTTTTT
CDR3aa: CAGADRANEKLFF
v_gene: TRBV19
j_gene: TRBJ1-4
abundance: -
d_gene: TRBD1

CDR3nt: TGTGCCAGTTCAGAATATGTGGGGCGAGCCTACGAGCAGTACTTC
CDR3aa: CASSEYVGRAYEQYF
v_gene: TRBV19
j_gene: TRBJ2-7
abundance: once
d_gene: -

CDR3nt: TGTGCCAGCAGTAGACTTGGGGACACTGAAGCTTTCTTT
CDR3aa: CASSRLGDTEAFF
v_gene: TRBV6-5
j_gene: TRBJ1-1
abundance: few
d_gene: -

CDR3nt: TGTGCCAGCAGTCCCCAACATGTTTACGAGCAGTACTTC
CDR3aa: CASSPQHVYEQYF
v_gene: TRBV6-5
j_gene: TRBJ2-7
abundance: -
d_gene: -

CDR3nt: TGTGCCAGCAGCCCCCCCCCTCCGAACACTGAAGCTTTCTTT
CDR3aa: CASSPPPPNTEAFF
v_gene: TRBV5-4
j_gene: TRBJ1-1
abundance: -
d_gene: -

CDR3nt: TGTGCCAGCAGCTTAGGAATCCGGGGGACAGGGGGTAGGTACGAGCAGTACTTC
CDR3aa: CASSLGIRGTGGRYEQYF
v_gene: TRBV7-6
j_gene: TRBJ2-7
abundance: -
d_gene: TRBD1

CDR3nt: TGTGCCAGTAGTGAGGGGGGACCACGCGGGTTGCGCGGCTACACCTTC
CDR3aa: CASSEGGPRGLRGYTF
v_gene: TRBV19
j_gene: TRBJ1-2
abundance: -
d_gene: -

CDR3nt: TGTGCCAGCCACGGACATGGCGCAGAGGTCGGCGGCTACACCTTC
CDR3aa: CASHGHGAEVGGYTF
v_gene: TRBV6-5
j_gene: TRBJ1-2
abundance: -
d_gene: -

CDR3nt: TGTGCCAGCTCACGGGGGCGGACAGAATTTAACTATGGCTACACCTTC
CDR3aa: CASSRGRTEFNYGYTF
v_gene: TRBV18
j_gene: TRBJ1-2
abundance: few
d_gene: -

CDR3nt: TGTGCCAGCAGCCAAGGTTACAACAGTGGCGGAGGAAACACCATATATTTT
CDR3aa: CASSQGYNSGGGNTIYF
v_gene: TRBV3-1/TRBV3-2
j_gene: TRBJ1-3
abundance: -
d_gene: -

CDR3nt: TGCGCCAGCAGCACGGAACAGGGGGATGAAGCTTTCTTT
CDR3aa: CASSTEQGDEAFF
v_gene: TRBV5-1
j_gene: TRBJ1-1
abundance: -
d_gene: TRBD1

CDR3nt: TGTGCCAGCAGTTTACGGGCGGGGGGCTCCTACAATGAGCAGTTCTTC
CDR3aa: CASSLRAGGSYNEQFF
v_gene: TRBV27
j_gene: TRBJ2-1
abundance: -
d_gene: TRBD2

CDR3nt: TGTGCCAGCAGTTTAGCCGGGACCTACAATGAGCAGTTCTTC
CDR3aa: CASSLAGTYNEQFF
v_gene: TRBV27
j_gene: TRBJ2-1
abundance: -
d_gene: -

CDR3nt: TGTGCCAGCAGTTCGGTCTGGAGCACTGAAGCTTTCTTT
CDR3aa: CASSSVWSTEAFF
v_gene: TRBV12-3/TRBV12-4
j_gene: TRBJ1-1
abundance: few
d_gene: -

CDR3nt: TGTGCCAGCAGCACCCGGGCCCCGGGGCAGCCCCAGCATTTT
CDR3aa: CASSTRAPGQPQHF
v_gene: TRBV7-8
j_gene: TRBJ1-5
abundance: -
d_gene: -

CDR3nt: TGCGCCAGCAGCCAGTCGGACGGAGTGGATACGCAGTATTTT
CDR3aa: CASSQSDGVDTQYF
v_gene: TRBV4-1
j_gene: TRBJ2-3
abundance: -
d_gene: -

CDR3nt: TGTGCCAGCAGTTACTACGGCGGGAGCCTCTATGGCTACACCTTC
CDR3aa: CASSYYGGSLYGYTF
v_gene: TRBV6-5
j_gene: TRBJ1-2
abundance: -
d_gene: -

CDR3nt: TGTGCCAGCAGCCCGACAGGGTCCAATGAAAAACTGTTTTTT
CDR3aa: CASSPTGSNEKLFF
v_gene: TRBV11-2
j_gene: TRBJ1-4
abundance: -
d_gene: TRBD1

CDR3nt: TGTGCCAGCAGCTCGGGGACTAGTGGCCTAGAGACCCAGTACTTC
CDR3aa: CASSSGTSGLETQYF
v_gene: TRBV7-8
j_gene: TRBJ2-5
abundance: few
d_gene: TRBD2

CDR3nt: TGTGCCAGCTCACGTAGTGGGGGGATCACAGATACGCAGTATTTT
CDR3aa: CASSRSGGITDTQYF
v_gene: TRBV18
j_gene: TRBJ2-3
abundance: -
d_gene: -

CDR3nt: TGTGCCAGCAGTAATTACAGCCCAAGGGGATACTCTGGAAACACCATATATTTT
CDR3aa: CASSNYSPRGYSGNTIYF
v_gene: TRBV25-1
j_gene: TRBJ1-3
abundance: -
d_gene: -

CDR3nt: TGTGCCAGCAGCGTAGAACAGGGATGGTCCTACGAGCAGTACTTC
CDR3aa: CASSVEQGWSYEQYF
v_gene: TRBV9
j_gene: TRBJ2-7
abundance: -
d_gene: -

CDR3nt: TGCAGCGTTGAAGTTCAGGGACAGGGCACTGAAGCTTTCTTT
CDR3aa: CSVEVQGQGTEAFF
v_gene: TRBV29-1
j_gene: TRBJ1-1
abundance: -
d_gene: TRBD1

CDR3nt: TGTGCCAGCAGCTTAGATTGGGGGACTAGCGGAGGGGAGCAGTACTTC
CDR3aa: CASSLDWGTSGGEQYF
v_gene: TRBV11-2
j_gene: TRBJ2-7
abundance: -
d_gene: TRBD2

CDR3nt: TGTGCCATCAGGGAAGGGCCAGCTAACTCTGGGGCCAACGTCCTGACTTTC
CDR3aa: CAIREGPANSGANVLTF
v_gene: TRBV10-3
j_gene: TRBJ2-6
abundance: -
d_gene: -

CDR3nt: TGCGCCAGCAGCGATGGACAGTACCAAGAGACCCAGTACTTC
CDR3aa: CASSDGQYQETQYF
v_gene: TRBV5-1
j_gene: TRBJ2-5
abundance: -
d_gene: -